This TCR beta chain was identified in a study of patients and donors after allogeneic stem cell transplantation. TCRdb itself ran the RT-PCR reads through MiXCR, one entry per CDR3 protein. The table has about 110,000 distinct CDR3 sequences, less than 45% seen once; the top ten hold approximately 30%. The CDR3 covers 12 residues. Trimming pared 4 bases from V and 14 bases from J, leaving 12 bases between. Germline CDR1 SGHTA, CDR2 FQGNSA. The sequenced material came from blood, either unsorted or a sorted T cell fraction (not recorded which). The chain is built from TRBV7-2 and TRBJ1-6; D ambiguous. This TCR was sampled from a human donor who was either an allogeneic HSCT recipient or a stem cell or donor lymphocyte infusion donor (not recorded which). It is not recorded whose cells these are; they may come from a transplant donor. CDR3 sequence: CASSSNFGSLHF. The CDR3 nucleotides read TGTGCCAGCAGCTCTAACTTCGGTTCCCTCCACTTT.